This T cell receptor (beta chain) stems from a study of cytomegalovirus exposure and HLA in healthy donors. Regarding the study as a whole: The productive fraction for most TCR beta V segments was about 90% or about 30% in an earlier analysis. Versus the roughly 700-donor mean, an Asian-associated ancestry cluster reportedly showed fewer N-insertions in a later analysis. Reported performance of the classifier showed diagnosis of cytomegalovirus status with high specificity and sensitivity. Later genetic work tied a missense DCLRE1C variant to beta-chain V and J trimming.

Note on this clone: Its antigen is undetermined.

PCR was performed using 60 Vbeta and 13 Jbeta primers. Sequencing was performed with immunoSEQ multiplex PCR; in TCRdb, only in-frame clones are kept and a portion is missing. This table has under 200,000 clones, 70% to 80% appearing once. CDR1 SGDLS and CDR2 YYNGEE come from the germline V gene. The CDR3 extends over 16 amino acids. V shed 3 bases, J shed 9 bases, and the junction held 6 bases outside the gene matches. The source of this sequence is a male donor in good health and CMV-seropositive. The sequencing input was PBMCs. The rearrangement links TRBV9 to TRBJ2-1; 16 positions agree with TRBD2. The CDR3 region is CASSGGTSGGAVEQFF. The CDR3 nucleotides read TGTGCCAGCAGCGGAGGGACTAGCGGGGGGGCCGTTGAGCAGTTCTTC.